A selection of T cell receptor beta chains follows, all from one sample in a study of molecular identifiers for immune sequencing clone quantification. TCRdb re-called the PCR reads with MiXCR, one entry per CDR3 protein. This table has about 640,000 distinct CDR3 sequences, 20% appearing once. The sample consisted of naive CD8+ T cells from blood, with Jurkat cell RNA spiked in. These receptors were collected from a human donor in good health. Some libraries in this study had Jurkat cell RNA spiked in. Each CDR3 is given with its conserved first and last residue. D genes are given only for firm matches. Size tells how often a clone was seen (once, few, many) or the class of an expanded clone, and some rows leave it out.

NA few TRBJ2-2 TRBV7-9 TGTGCCAGCAGCTTTGTCGCGGGACGGGGAGAGGGCACCGGGGAGCTGTTTTTT CASSFVAGRGEGTGELFF
TRBD1 NA TRBJ1-6 TRBV5-4 TGTGCCAGCAGCTTTCGGACAGGGAAATTTAGTGGGTCCTATAATTCACCCCTCCACTTT CASSFRTGKFSGSYNSPLHF
NA few TRBJ2-1 TRBV24-1 TGTGCCACCAGTGATCACCGGATCGGCGGGACATCCTACAATGAGCAGTTCTTC CATSDHRIGGTSYNEQFF
NA many TRBJ1-1 TRBV7-9 TGTGCCAGCAGCTCCCCCGTGTTGACGTGGGAAGCTTTCTTT CASSSPVLTWEAFF
NA few TRBJ2-7 TRBV9 TGTGCCAGCAGCGTAGGATCGATCGGAGTCGGTTCCTACTACGAGCAGTACTTC CASSVGSIGVGSYYEQYF
TRBD1 many TRBJ1-2 TRBV4-3 TGCGCCAGCAGCCAAGATCCGACAGGGGGATTGAACTATGGCTACACCTTC CASSQDPTGGLNYGYTF
NA few TRBJ1-4 TRBV15 TGTGCCACCAGCCCGGATCTATTGGGGGTGGAAAAACTGTTTTTT CATSPDLLGVEKLFF
TRBD1 NA TRBJ2-6 TRBV10-3 TGTGCCATCAGTGAAGGTAGGGGGCATGGGGCCAACGTCCTGACTTTC CAISEGRGHGANVLTF
NA NA TRBJ2-5 TRBV12-3/TRBV12-4 TGTGCCAGCAGCTTCGGACGGAAAGAGACCCAGTACTTC CASSFGRKETQYF
NA many TRBJ1-1 TRBV6-5 TGTGCCAGCAGTTACGCAGAAGAGAACACTGAAGCTTTCTTT CASSYAEENTEAFF
TRBD1 NA TRBJ2-5 TRBV27 TGTGCCAGCAGACCGAGAGGGGGCAGGGACGGAGAGACCCAGTACTTC CASRPRGGRDGETQYF
TRBD1 many TRBJ2-3 TRBV20-1 TGCAGTGCTAGAGATGGGACAGAGTGGAGCACAGATACGCAGTATTTT CSARDGTEWSTDTQYF
NA NA TRBJ1-5 TRBV19 TGTGCCAGTAGTATTTTCCCCGGTTATAGCAATCAGCCCCAGCATTTT CASSIFPGYSNQPQHF
NA NA TRBJ2-2 TRBV30 TGTGTCCCAACTACGACTAGTTCCACCGGGGAGCTGTTTTTT CVPTTTSSTGELFF
NA NA TRBJ1-2 TRBV6-2/TRBV6-3 TGTGCCAGCAGTTACGCAGGGCTTTATGGCTACACCTTC CASSYAGLYGYTF
TRBD1 many TRBJ1-5 TRBV27 TGTGCCAGCAGTATCACAGGGGACAATCAGCCCCAGCATTTT CASSITGDNQPQHF
NA few TRBJ1-3 TRBV10-2 TGCGCCAGCAGAGGGTCCGGTCCTGGAAACACCATATATTTT CASRGSGPGNTIYF
NA many TRBJ1-5 TRBV28 TGTGCCAGCAGCGTGGACAGCCCCAATCAGCCCCAGCATTTT CASSVDSPNQPQHF
TRBD1 many TRBJ1-4 TRBV6-5 TGTGCCAGCAACCCGACAGGGGCCCTAGAAAAACTGTTTTTT CASNPTGALEKLFF
TRBD2 few TRBJ2-7 TRBV7-3 TGTGCCAGCAGCTTAACGGCTAGCGGGATTTACGAGCAGTACTTC CASSLTASGIYEQYF
NA many TRBJ2-7 TRBV6-2/TRBV6-3 TGTGCCAGTGGGCCTTACGATACCTACGAGCAGTACTTC CASGPYDTYEQYF
TRBD1 many TRBJ2-3 TRBV3-1 TGTGCCAGCAGCCTCCGGGACAGGGCCTTCACAGATACGCAGTATTTT CASSLRDRAFTDTQYF
NA many TRBJ2-3 TRBV9 TGTGCCAGCAGCGTGGAGGGAGATACGCAGTATTTT CASSVEGDTQYF
NA many TRBJ1-1 TRBV4-3 TGCGCCAGCAGCCAAGACCGGGGCACTGAAGCTTTCTTT CASSQDRGTEAFF
NA many TRBJ2-7 TRBV4-1 TGCGCCAGCAGCCAAAAGGGGGGGCCCGTAGCCTACGAGCAGTACTTC CASSQKGGPVAYEQYF
TRBD1 many TRBJ1-2 TRBV5-5 TGTGCCAGCAGCTTGGCTCCGGCAGGGGGCCAGGGCTATGGCTACACCTTC CASSLAPAGGQGYGYTF
NA many TRBJ1-5 TRBV6-5 TGTGCCAGCAGCCAGGGCAGTCCCAATCAGCCCCAGCATTTT CASSQGSPNQPQHF
TRBD1 many TRBJ2-7 TRBV27 TGTGCCAGCAGGACAGGGGGGGCCTCCTACGAGCAGTACTTC CASRTGGASYEQYF
TRBD1 few TRBJ1-6 TRBV4-3 TGCGCCAGCAGCTACCGGGACAGCTATAATTCACCCCTCCACTTT CASSYRDSYNSPLHF
NA many TRBJ2-7 TRBV7-6 TGTGCCAGCAGCTTAGGGCGGCTCTACGAGCAGTACTTC CASSLGRLYEQYF
NA many TRBJ1-5 TRBV3-1 TGTGCCAGCAGCCAAGATCTGTCTAAGAATCAGCCCCAGCATTTT CASSQDLSKNQPQHF
NA many TRBJ2-7 TRBV27 TGTGCCAGCAGTTTATCTGGGTCGGGGAGCGAGCAGTACTTC CASSLSGSGSEQYF